A single sample gave rise to the 15 T cell receptor beta chains below, sequenced in a study of blood T cell repertoires in COVID-19. The protocol was immunoSEQ multiplex PCR, while the TCRdb copy is restricted to in-frame clones and leaves out a portion. The table includes 110,000 or so clones, 84% detected once. Material for sequencing was peripheral blood. These receptors came from a woman between 35 and 50 years old with acute or convalescent COVID-19.

The chain uses TRBV9 and TRBJ1-2; D not resolved. Germline assignment: CDR1 SGDLS and CDR2 YYNGEE. Trimming removed 0 bases at V and 4 bases at J, with 13 bases between. The CDR3 extends over 15 amino acids. CDR3 region: CASSVAGTVAYGYTF. CDR3 DNA: TGTGCCAGCAGCGTAGCTGGAACAGTCGCCTATGGCTACACCTTC.

The chain recombines TRBV21-1 with TRBJ2-5; TRBD1 was called by the table and not checked on the DNA. TRBV21-1 is marked as a pseudogene. CDR3 size: 18 residues. The DNA for the CDR3 is TGTGCCAGCAGCAAAGCTCTAGTGTCCAGGGAAGGGGAAGAGACCCAGTACTTC. Protein product: CASSKALVSREGEETQYF.

The chain has TRBV6-6 and TRBJ2-4; tentative D call: TRBD2 (5 bases). This CDR3 comprises 13 residues. Germline CDR1 and CDR2: MNHNY and SVGAGI (reference sequence). Trimming left V 6 bases short and J 0 bases short, with 6 bases between. The CDR3 is CASRGEAKNIQYF. Here the CDR3 DNA reads TGTGCCAGCAGGGGAGAAGCCAAAAACATTCAGTACTTC.

The chain combines TRBV10-3 with TRBJ2-3; possible D gene TRBD1, 5 bases. There are 16 residues in the CDR3. Trimming pared 3 bases from V and 5 bases from J, leaving 18 bases between. Germline V gene sequence: CDR1 ENHRY, CDR2 SYGVKD. The CDR3 DNA reads TGTGCCATCAGTGATGTCGGGTCAGGGAAGAGAGATACGCAGTATTTT. Translating gives CAISDVGSGKRDTQYF.

The J gene is TRBJ2-1, the V gene TRBV7-6; 8 positions agree with TRBD1. The CDR3 totals 15 residues. Trimming at V came to 4 bases and at J to 0 bases, leaving 2 bases not matched to a gene. The germline CDR1 and CDR2 sequences are SGHVS and FNYEAQ. The CDR3 region is CASSYQGASYNEQFF. CDR3 DNA sequence: TGTGCCAGCAGCTATCAGGGGGCCTCCTACAATGAGCAGTTCTTC.

This clone was counted a few times. The CDR3 loop reads CASSNKNREQPQHF. As DNA, the CDR3 is TGTGCCAGTAGTAACAAAAACAGGGAACAGCCCCAGCATTTT. This sequence joins TRBV19 and TRBJ1-5; tentative D call: TRBD1 (6 bases). Trimming cost V 4 bases and J 7 bases, with 14 bases left between them. Germline CDR1 LNHDA, CDR2 SQIVND (reference sequence). The CDR3 runs to 14 residues.

The chain recombines TRBV30 with TRBJ1-1; 7 bases map to TRBD1. J lost 1 base, V lost 3 bases, and 5 bases had no gene match. Per the germline V gene, CDR1 is GTSNPN and CDR2 is SVGIG (reference sequence). The CDR3 is 14 residues long. In nucleotides, the CDR3 is TGTGCCTGGAGCACAGGGGCGGGGAACACTGAAGCTTTCTTT. Protein sequence: CAWSTGAGNTEAFF.

The CDR3 DNA reads TGCGCCAGCAGCTTACTAGCGGGGGGACTGGTCACCGGGGAGCTGTTTTTT. Protein sequence: CASSLLAGGLVTGELFF. V gene TRBV5-1 combines with J gene TRBJ2-2; 12 bases are shared with TRBD2. The V gene's germline CDR1 is SGHRS and CDR2 YFSETQ. With V trimmed by 2 bases and J by 4 bases, 6 bases remained unmatched. This CDR3 comprises 17 residues.

In this sample, this clone turned up once. The rearrangement uses TRBV5-4 and TRBJ1-1, with 7 bases fitting TRBD1. This CDR3 is 14 amino acids long. Germline V lookup: CDR1 SGHNT, CDR2 YYREEE (reference sequence). V dropped 4 bases and J dropped 5; count of bases not matched to a gene: 8. The CDR3 reads CASSAEQGRTEAFF. As DNA, the CDR3 is TGTGCCAGCAGCGCTGAACAGGGGAGGACTGAAGCTTTCTTT. Based on the CDR3 plus reference TRBV5-4 and TRBJ1-1, the full variable domain is ETGVTQSPTHLIKTRGQQVTLRCSSQSGHNTVSWYQQALGQGPQFIFQYYREEENGRGNFPPRFSGLQFPNYSSELNVNALELDDSALYLCASSAEQGRTEAFFGQGTRLTVV.

The V call is TRBV7-2, the J call TRBJ2-3, with 14 nucleotides matching TRBD2. The germline CDR1 and CDR2 sequences are SGHTA and FQGNSA. Trimming cost V 5 bases and J 4 bases; bases outside gene matches: 5. There are 16 residues in the CDR3. Written as DNA, the CDR3 is TGTGCCAGCAGCCCAGGACTAGCGGGGGGCCCAGATACGCAGTATTTT. Protein product: CASSPGLAGGPDTQYF.

This clone was seen just once. The rearrangement joins TRBV7-9 to TRBJ1-1; 11 positions match TRBD1. V was clipped by 5 bases and J by 5 bases; unmatched bases: 10. The CDR3 has 16 residues. Germline CDR1 SEHNR, CDR2 FQNEAQ (reference sequence). CDR3: CASSPGQGGSGTEAFF. CDR3 DNA sequence: TGTGCCAGCAGCCCGGGACAGGGGGGATCTGGGACTGAAGCTTTCTTT.

The rearrangement uses TRBV9 and TRBJ2-4, with 9 bases lining up with TRBD2. Germline V gene data show CDR1 as SGDLS and CDR2 as YYNGEE. J lost 6 bases, V lost 0 bases, and 4 bases had no gene match. This CDR3 has 15 amino acids. The CDR3 region is CASSVGGGAGNIQYF. CDR3 in DNA: TGTGCCAGCAGCGTAGGCGGGGGGGCTGGAAACATTCAGTACTTC.

J is TRBJ1-5 and V is TRBV4-1; perhaps TRBD1 as D (5 bases). Trimming cost V 4 bases and J 9 bases, with 16 bases left between them. This CDR3 has 14 residues. Germline values: CDR1 MGHRA, CDR2 YSYEKL. CDR3 DNA sequence: TGCGCCAGCAGCCGAGAGGGGAGGGGTTGGCCCCAGCATTTT. It encodes CASSREGRGWPQHF.

This chain links TRBV5-6 with TRBJ2-2; 7 positions match TRBD2. The CDR3 runs to 16 residues. The ends lost 0 bases at V and 2 bases at J; junction bases unmatched: 4. CDR1 is SGHDT, CDR2 YYEEEE, per germline. CDR3 in amino acids: CASSLVSGGNTGELFF. CDR3 bases: TGTGCCAGCAGCTTGGTCTCGGGAGGAAACACCGGGGAGCTGTTTTTT.

In nucleotides, the CDR3 is TGTGCCTGGAGTGTAGGTTGGCAGGGAAATGAAAAACTGTTTTTT. Amino acids: CAWSVGWQGNEKLFF. The rearrangement uses TRBV30 and TRBJ1-4, with a weak D call TRBD1 (5 bases). Trimming took off 0 bases at V and 5 bases at J, with 13 bases between the two ends. From germline, CDR1 is GTSNPN and CDR2 SVGIG (reference sequence). The CDR3 totals 15 residues.